These T cell receptor beta chains were read from a single sample in a study of blood T cell repertoires in COVID-19. Sequencing was performed with immunoSEQ multiplex PCR; in TCRdb, only in-frame clones are kept and a portion is missing. The table includes fewer than 200,000 clones, 70% to 90% detected once. Sequencing input: peripheral blood. The receptors come from a middle-aged man with acute or convalescent COVID-19. Both conserved end residues are trimmed from each CDR3. A D gene is named only where the DNA matches it firmly.

CDR3 length: 13; V gene: TRBV7-6; J gene: TRBJ2-7; D gene: TRBD2; CDR3 protein: ASSLESGGAYEQY
CDR3 length: 12; V gene: TRBV10-1; J gene: TRBJ2-1; D gene: TRBD1; CDR3 protein: ASSPPGQSNEQF
CDR3 length: 14; V gene: TRBV6-5; J gene: TRBJ1-4; D gene: TRBD1; CDR3 protein: ASSSTGMVTNEKLF
CDR3 length: 11; V gene: TRBV28; J gene: TRBJ1-2; D gene: NA; CDR3 protein: ASSLGGGLGYT
CDR3 length: 14; V gene: TRBV19; J gene: TRBJ2-1; D gene: TRBD2; CDR3 protein: ASASILAGGRNEQF
CDR3 length: 12; V gene: TRBV30; J gene: TRBJ2-5; D gene: NA; CDR3 protein: AWREGRYEETQY
CDR3 length: 12; V gene: TRBV6-2/TRBV6-3; J gene: TRBJ2-5; D gene: TRBD2; CDR3 protein: ASSRSGGEETQY
CDR3 length: 13; V gene: TRBV28; J gene: TRBJ2-1; D gene: TRBD2; CDR3 protein: ASSLGSGIYNEQF
CDR3 length: 11; V gene: TRBV29-1; J gene: TRBJ2-5; D gene: TRBD1; CDR3 protein: SVGGTGAETQY
CDR3 length: 15; V gene: TRBV11-2; J gene: TRBJ1-1; D gene: TRBD1; CDR3 protein: ASSARTGTRSGAEAF
CDR3 length: 12; V gene: TRBV18; J gene: TRBJ1-1; D gene: NA; CDR3 protein: ASSLRGRATEAF
CDR3 length: 14; V gene: TRBV7-2; J gene: TRBJ2-1; D gene: TRBD2; CDR3 protein: ASSYHASGSYNEQF
CDR3 length: 16; V gene: TRBV21-1; J gene: TRBJ2-1; D gene: NA; CDR3 protein: ASSNRTGGASSYNEQF
CDR3 length: 14; V gene: TRBV30; J gene: TRBJ2-7; D gene: TRBD2; CDR3 protein: AWSVRGSGGPDEQY
CDR3 length: 11; V gene: TRBV30; J gene: TRBJ1-3; D gene: NA; CDR3 protein: AWGEGLRNTIY
CDR3 length: 13; V gene: TRBV9; J gene: TRBJ1-4; D gene: NA; CDR3 protein: ASSVWGEANEKLF
CDR3 length: 11; V gene: TRBV7-2; J gene: TRBJ2-5; D gene: TRBD2; CDR3 protein: ASSPGGRETQY
CDR3 length: 11; V gene: TRBV19; J gene: TRBJ1-2; D gene: TRBD1; CDR3 protein: ASSIGDRSGYT
CDR3 length: 14; V gene: TRBV7-2; J gene: TRBJ2-7; D gene: TRBD1; CDR3 protein: ASSLGLGQGLREQY
CDR3 length: 11; V gene: TRBV18; J gene: TRBJ2-3; D gene: NA; CDR3 protein: ATINSPTDTQY
CDR3 length: 12; V gene: TRBV19; J gene: TRBJ1-1; D gene: NA; CDR3 protein: ASSSTDEVTEAF
CDR3 length: 11; V gene: TRBV5-1; J gene: TRBJ1-1; D gene: NA; CDR3 protein: ASSPQVNTEAF
CDR3 length: 13; V gene: TRBV15; J gene: TRBJ1-4; D gene: NA; CDR3 protein: ATSRERGVGEKLF
CDR3 length: 9; V gene: TRBV2; J gene: TRBJ2-3; D gene: NA; CDR3 protein: ASTERGTSN
CDR3 length: 14; V gene: TRBV2; J gene: TRBJ2-7; D gene: NA; CDR3 protein: ASKAGPMGGGYEQY
CDR3 length: 13; V gene: TRBV21-1; J gene: TRBJ1-3; D gene: NA; CDR3 protein: ASTLGQAKGNTIY
CDR3 length: 11; V gene: TRBV19; J gene: TRBJ2-1; D gene: NA; CDR3 protein: ASSIGSGDEQF
CDR3 length: 11; V gene: TRBV7-9; J gene: TRBJ1-2; D gene: NA; CDR3 protein: ASSPRGAYGYT
CDR3 length: 11; V gene: TRBV25-1; J gene: TRBJ1-6; D gene: NA; CDR3 protein: ASSVGGYSPLH
CDR3 length: 16; V gene: TRBV7-2; J gene: TRBJ2-3; D gene: TRBD2; CDR3 protein: ASSLRTSGGSNTDTQY
CDR3 length: 13; V gene: TRBV5-6; J gene: TRBJ2-1; D gene: TRBD2; CDR3 protein: ASSRGLAGLNEQF